This is a list of T cell receptor beta chains from one sample in a study of blood T cell repertoires in COVID-19. TCRdb's table, derived via immunoSEQ multiplex PCR, lists solely in-frame clones and lacks some. This table has approximately 250,000 clones, approximately 82% appearing once. Sequencing was performed on PBMCs or T cells enriched from blood (not recorded which). The source is a man between 40 and 49 years old who had recovered from COVID-19. Each CDR3 is given with its conserved first and last residue. Fields, in order: CDR3 DNA, CDR3 protein, D gene, V gene, clone size, J gene. D genes are given only for firm matches. Expanded clones are given a class, and other clones once, few, many or no size at all.

TGTGCCAGCAGTTTACGGGAAACCGGGGAGCTGTTTTTT,CASSLRETGELFF,NA,TRBV12-3/TRBV12-4,NA,TRBJ2-2
TGTGCCAGCAGCCAAGTGATAGCGGGAGGGAGCACAGATACGCAGTATTTT,CASSQVIAGGSTDTQYF,TRBD2,TRBV14,few,TRBJ2-3
TGCGCCAGCAGCCAAGGCCCTACAGCGGGTACCTACAATGAGCAGTTCTTC,CASSQGPTAGTYNEQFF,NA,TRBV4-1,NA,TRBJ2-1
TGTGCCAGCAGCTTATCGGGTTCGCGCTATGGCTACACCTTC,CASSLSGSRYGYTF,NA,TRBV11-1,once,TRBJ1-2
TGTGCCAGCAGTATAGGGGGCAGGGCAGAGACCCAGTACTTC,CASSIGGRAETQYF,TRBD1,TRBV28,few,TRBJ2-5
TGTGCCAGCAGCCGCGGGATGCGGGCCGTTAATGAAAAACTGTTTTTT,CASSRGMRAVNEKLFF,NA,TRBV5-8,NA,TRBJ1-4
TGTGCCAGTTCGGGGACTAGTATCAATGAGCAGTTCTTC,CASSGTSINEQFF,TRBD2,TRBV28,NA,TRBJ2-1
TGCGCCAGCAGCTTCCGGGACAGGGGTACAGATACGCAGTATTTT,CASSFRDRGTDTQYF,TRBD1,TRBV5-1,NA,TRBJ2-3
TGTGCCAGCAGCTTAGGAAGGAGGACCGATGGCGGTACGCAGTATTTT,CASSLGRRTDGGTQYF,NA,TRBV7-9,NA,TRBJ2-3
TGTGCCAGCAGCTTATGGGGGCTCTACAATGAGCAGTTCTTC,CASSLWGLYNEQFF,NA,TRBV11-2,once,TRBJ2-1
TGTGCCAGCGGGGGACTAGCGGGAGACGACAATGAGCAGTTCTTC,CASGGLAGDDNEQFF,TRBD2,TRBV6-5,NA,TRBJ2-1
TGCGCCAGCAGCTTGGTTGGCAGGGGTTATGGCTACACCTTC,CASSLVGRGYGYTF,NA,TRBV5-1,once,TRBJ1-2
TGTGCCAGCAGTTACGGGACAGGTCACGGGGAGCTGTTTTTT,CASSYGTGHGELFF,TRBD1,TRBV6-6,NA,TRBJ2-2
TGTGCCTCCTCGCCGGGACAGGGGTTTGGGGAGCAGTACTTC,CASSPGQGFGEQYF,TRBD1,TRBV19,NA,TRBJ2-7
TGCAGCGGACGGGACTTCGGAGATACGCAGTATTTT,CSGRDFGDTQYF,NA,TRBV29-1,NA,TRBJ2-3
TGCGCCAGCAGTGTCAGGGTTCAGACAGATACGCAGTATTTT,CASSVRVQTDTQYF,NA,TRBV10-2,NA,TRBJ2-3
TGTGCCAGCAGTGGCAGAGGTGGTGGAGCTTTCTTT,CASSGRGGGAFF,NA,TRBV27,NA,TRBJ1-1
TGTGCCAGCAGTTTGCGCCCGACTAGCGGGAGTGCAGATACGCAGTATTTT,CASSLRPTSGSADTQYF,TRBD2,TRBV27,NA,TRBJ2-3
TGTGCCAGCAGCTTGAGGGCGGGGGCCTCCGAGACCCAGTACTTC,CASSLRAGASETQYF,NA,TRBV5-4,NA,TRBJ2-5
TGTGCCAGCAGCGTGGGACTAGCGGGAGCGGGTGAGCAGTTCTTC,CASSVGLAGAGEQFF,TRBD2,TRBV7-7,NA,TRBJ2-1
TGTGCCAGCAGCCCCCTTCACGAGCAGTACTTC,CASSPLHEQYF,NA,TRBV6-2/TRBV6-3,NA,TRBJ2-7
TGCGCCAGCAGGAAAGCCGGGATCAGTAGTGAGCAGTTCTTC,CASRKAGISSEQFF,NA,TRBV5-1,NA,TRBJ2-1
TGTGCCAGCATTTTGACAGGGGGAAACTATGGCTACACCTTC,CASILTGGNYGYTF,TRBD1,TRBV2,NA,TRBJ1-2
TGTGCCAGCAGCTTGAGATCATTCGGCTATGGCTACACCTTC,CASSLRSFGYGYTF,NA,TRBV5-8,few,TRBJ1-2